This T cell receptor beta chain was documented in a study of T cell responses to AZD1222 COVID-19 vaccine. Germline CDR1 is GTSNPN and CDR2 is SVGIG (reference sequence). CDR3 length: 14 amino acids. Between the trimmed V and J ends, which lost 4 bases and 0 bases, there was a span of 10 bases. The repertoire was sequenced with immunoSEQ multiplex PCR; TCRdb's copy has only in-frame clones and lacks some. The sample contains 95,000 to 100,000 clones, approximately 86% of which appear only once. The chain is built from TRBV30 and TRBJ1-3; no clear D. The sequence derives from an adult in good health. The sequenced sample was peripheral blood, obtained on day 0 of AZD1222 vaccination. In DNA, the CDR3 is TGTGCCTGGAAAGGACTTAGCTCTGGAAACACCATATATTTT. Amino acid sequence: CAWKGLSSGNTIYF.